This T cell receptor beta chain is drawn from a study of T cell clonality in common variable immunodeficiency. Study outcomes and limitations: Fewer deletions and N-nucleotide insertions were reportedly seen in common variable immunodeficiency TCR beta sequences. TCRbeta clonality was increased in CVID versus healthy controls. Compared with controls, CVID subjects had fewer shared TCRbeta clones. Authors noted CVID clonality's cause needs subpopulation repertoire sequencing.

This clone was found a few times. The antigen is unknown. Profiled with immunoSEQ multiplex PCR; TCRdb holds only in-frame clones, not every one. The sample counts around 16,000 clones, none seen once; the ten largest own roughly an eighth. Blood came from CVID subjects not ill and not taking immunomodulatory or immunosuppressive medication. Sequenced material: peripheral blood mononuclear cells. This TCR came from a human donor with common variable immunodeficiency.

CDR3 sequence reads: CASSRGWAGRNSPLHF. The sequenced part of the CDR3 DNA is TGTGCCAGCTCCAGGGGATGGGCAGGAAGGAATTCACCC. The J gene is TRBJ1-6, the V gene TRBV2, with D possibly TRBD1 on 6 matching bases. Coverage ceases 3 residues before the CDR3 finishes, and the germline J gene fills in the end. Germline values: CDR1 SNHLY, CDR2 FYNNEI. V was shortened by 8 bases and J by 7 bases, with 21 bases between the two germline ends. The CDR3 runs 16 residues.